These 4 T cell receptor beta chains share one sample of origin, sequenced in a study of T cell responses to AZD1222 COVID-19 vaccine. Clones were read by immunoSEQ multiplex PCR, and TCRdb kept only the in-frame ones, dropping some. The repertoire holds 240,000 or so clones, with over 85% as singletons. Sample: peripheral blood, taken on day 0 of AZD1222 vaccination. These receptors were obtained from an adult in good health.

The chain carries TRBV19 and TRBJ1-3; D might be TRBD1 (5 bases). The CDR3 has 15 residues. The ends were cut back, 4 bases at V and 4 bases at J, with 14 bases in the middle. Per the germline V gene, CDR1 is LNHDA and CDR2 is SQIVND (reference sequence). The CDR3 reads CASSNVAGRGNTIYF. CDR3 nucleotides: TGTGCCAGTAGTAACGTTGCGGGGCGAGGAAACACCATATATTTT. Combining the CDR3 with reference TRBV19 and TRBJ1-3 gives the whole variable domain DGGITQSPKYLFRKEGQNVTLSCEQNLNHDAMYWYRQDPGQGLRLIYYSQIVNDFQKGDIAEGYSVSREKKESFPLTVTSAQKNPTAFYLCASSNVAGRGNTIYFGEGSWLTVV.

The sample holds one count of this clone. The chain is built from TRBV13 and TRBJ2-3; D call uncertain. This CDR3 spans 14 amino acids. In germline, CDR1 is PRHDT, CDR2 FYEKMQ (reference sequence). The V gene lost 5 bases and the J gene lost 0 bases, with 9 bases spanning the gap. In nucleotides, the CDR3 is TGTGCCAGCAGCGTCCGAACTAGCACAGATACGCAGTATTTT. It yields the protein CASSVRTSTDTQYF.

The CDR3 region is CAKARTGCGNTIYF. The CDR3 bases are TGTGCCAAAGCCCGGACAGGGTGTGGAAACACCATATATTTT. This sequence joins TRBV27 and TRBJ1-3; 8 bases map to TRBD1. Germline trimming cut 10 bases from V and 3 bases from J; bases unmatched to any gene: 8. CDR1 is MNHEY and CDR2 is SMNVEV in the germline V gene (reference sequence). This CDR3 has 14 amino acids.

The chain combines TRBV7-2 with TRBJ2-1; the match to TRBD2 covers 12 bases. Trimming at V came to 5 bases and at J to 7 bases, leaving 9 bases not matched to a gene. CDR1 is SGHTA and CDR2 is FQGNSA in the germline V gene. CDR3 size: 16 residues. CDR3: CASSPGMTSGRNEQFF. The CDR3 nucleotides are TGTGCCAGCAGCCCAGGCATGACTAGCGGGAGAAATGAGCAGTTCTTC.